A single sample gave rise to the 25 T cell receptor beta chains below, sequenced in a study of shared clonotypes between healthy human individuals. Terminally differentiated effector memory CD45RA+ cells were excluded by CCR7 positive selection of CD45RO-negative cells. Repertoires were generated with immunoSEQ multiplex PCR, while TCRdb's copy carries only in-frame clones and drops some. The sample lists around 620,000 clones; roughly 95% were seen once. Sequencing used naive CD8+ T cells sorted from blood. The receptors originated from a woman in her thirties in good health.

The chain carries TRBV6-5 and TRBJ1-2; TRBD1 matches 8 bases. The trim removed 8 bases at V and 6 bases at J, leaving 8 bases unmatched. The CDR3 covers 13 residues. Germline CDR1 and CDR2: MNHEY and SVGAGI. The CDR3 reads CASRRGRTDGYTF. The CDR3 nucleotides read TGTGCCAGCCGCAGGGGGCGCACGGATGGCTACACCTTC.

CDR3 in amino acids: CASSLALSGGDSNQPQHF. The CDR3 DNA sequence: TGTGCCAGCAGCTTAGCGCTCTCAGGGGGGGATAGCAATCAGCCCCAGCATTTT. This chain links TRBV7-8 with TRBJ1-5, with 7 nucleotides matching TRBD1. Germline lookup yields CDR1 SGHVS and CDR2 FQNEAQ. The length of the CDR3 is 18 residues. J gave up 0 bases and V 0 bases, and 8 bases lay outside the gene matches.

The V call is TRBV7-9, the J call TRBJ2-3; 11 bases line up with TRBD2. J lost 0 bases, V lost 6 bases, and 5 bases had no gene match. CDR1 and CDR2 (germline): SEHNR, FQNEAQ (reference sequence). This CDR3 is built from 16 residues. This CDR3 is CASSAGTSGSTDTQYF. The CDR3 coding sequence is TGTGCCAGCAGTGCCGGGACTAGCGGTAGCACAGATACGCAGTATTTT.

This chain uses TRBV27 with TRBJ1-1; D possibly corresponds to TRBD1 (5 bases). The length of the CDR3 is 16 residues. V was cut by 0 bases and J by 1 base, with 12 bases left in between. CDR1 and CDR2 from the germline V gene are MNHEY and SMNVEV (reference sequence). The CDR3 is CASSLSGWGRNTEAFF. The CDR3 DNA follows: TGTGCCAGCAGTTTATCTGGATGGGGACGGAACACTGAAGCTTTCTTT.

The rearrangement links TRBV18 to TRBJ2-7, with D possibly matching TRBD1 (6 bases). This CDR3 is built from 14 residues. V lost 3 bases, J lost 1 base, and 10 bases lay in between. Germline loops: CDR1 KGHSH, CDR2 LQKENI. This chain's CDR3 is CASSPRDKSYEQYF. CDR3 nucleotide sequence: TGTGCCAGCTCACCTCGGGACAAGTCCTACGAGCAGTACTTC.

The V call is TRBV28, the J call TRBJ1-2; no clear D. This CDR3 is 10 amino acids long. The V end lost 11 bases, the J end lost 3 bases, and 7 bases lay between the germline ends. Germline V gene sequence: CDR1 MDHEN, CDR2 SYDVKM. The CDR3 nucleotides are TGTGCCTCCTCGGACTATGGCTACACCTTC. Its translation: CASSDYGYTF.

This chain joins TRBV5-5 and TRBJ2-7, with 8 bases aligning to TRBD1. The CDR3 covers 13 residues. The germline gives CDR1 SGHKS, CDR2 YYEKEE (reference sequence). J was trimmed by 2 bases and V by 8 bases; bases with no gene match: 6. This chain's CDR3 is CASLTGGTYEQYF. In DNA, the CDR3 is TGTGCCAGTCTTACAGGGGGTACCTACGAGCAGTACTTC.

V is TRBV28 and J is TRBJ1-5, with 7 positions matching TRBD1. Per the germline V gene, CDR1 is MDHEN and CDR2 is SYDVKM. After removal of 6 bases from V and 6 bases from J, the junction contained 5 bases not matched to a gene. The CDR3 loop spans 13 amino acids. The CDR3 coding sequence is TGTGCCAGCAGCCCACAGGGGAGTCAGCCCCAGCATTTT. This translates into CASSPQGSQPQHF. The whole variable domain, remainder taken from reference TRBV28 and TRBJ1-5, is DVKVTQSSRYLVKRTGEKVFLECVQDMDHENMFWYRQDPGLGLRLIYFSYDVKMKEKGDIPEGYSVSREKKERFSLILESASTNQTSMYLCASSPQGSQPQHFGDGTRLSIL.

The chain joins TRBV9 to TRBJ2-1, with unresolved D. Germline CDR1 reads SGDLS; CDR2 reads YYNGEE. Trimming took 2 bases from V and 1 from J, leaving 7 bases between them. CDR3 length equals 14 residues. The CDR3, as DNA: TGTGCCAGCAGCGTCGAACTATCCTACAATGAGCAGTTCTTC. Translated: CASSVELSYNEQFF.

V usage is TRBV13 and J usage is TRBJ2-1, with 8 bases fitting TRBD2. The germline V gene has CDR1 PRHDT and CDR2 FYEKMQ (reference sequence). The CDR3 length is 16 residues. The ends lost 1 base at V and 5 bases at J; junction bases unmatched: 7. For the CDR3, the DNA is TGTGCCAGCAGCTTAGTGGACGGGAGGGGCCACAATGAGCAGTTCTTC. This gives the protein CASSLVDGRGHNEQFF. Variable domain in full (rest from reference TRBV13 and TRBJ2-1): AAGVIQSPRHLIKEKRETATLKCYPIPRHDTVYWYQQGPGQDPQFLISFYEKMQSDKGSIPDRFSAQQFSDYHSELNMSSLELGDSALYFCASSLVDGRGHNEQFFGPGTRLTVL.

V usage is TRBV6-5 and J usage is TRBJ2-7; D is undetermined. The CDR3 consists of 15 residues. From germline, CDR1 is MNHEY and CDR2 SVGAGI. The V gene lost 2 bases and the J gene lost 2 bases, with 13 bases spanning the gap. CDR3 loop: CASSYKGFVTYEQYF. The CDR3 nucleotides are TGTGCCAGCAGTTACAAGGGATTCGTGACCTACGAGCAGTACTTC.

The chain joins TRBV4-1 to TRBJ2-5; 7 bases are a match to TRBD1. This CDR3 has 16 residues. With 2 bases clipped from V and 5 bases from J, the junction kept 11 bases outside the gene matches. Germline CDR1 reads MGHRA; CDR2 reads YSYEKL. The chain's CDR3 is CASSQPRQGERETQYF. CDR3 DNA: TGCGCCAGCAGCCAACCCCGACAGGGAGAGAGGGAGACCCAGTACTTC.

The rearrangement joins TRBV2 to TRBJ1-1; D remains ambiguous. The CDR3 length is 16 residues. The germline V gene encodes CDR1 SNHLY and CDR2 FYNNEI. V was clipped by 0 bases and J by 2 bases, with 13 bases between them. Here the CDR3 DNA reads TGTGCCAGCAGTGAAGCTGAGGCACGTATCAACACTGAAGCTTTCTTT. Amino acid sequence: CASSEAEARINTEAFF.

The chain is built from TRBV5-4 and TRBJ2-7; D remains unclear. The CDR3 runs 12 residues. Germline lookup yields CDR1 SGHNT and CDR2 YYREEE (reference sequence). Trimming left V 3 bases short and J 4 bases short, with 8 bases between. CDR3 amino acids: CASSSGRYEQYF. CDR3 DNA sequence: TGTGCCAGCAGCTCTGGACGTTACGAGCAGTACTTC.

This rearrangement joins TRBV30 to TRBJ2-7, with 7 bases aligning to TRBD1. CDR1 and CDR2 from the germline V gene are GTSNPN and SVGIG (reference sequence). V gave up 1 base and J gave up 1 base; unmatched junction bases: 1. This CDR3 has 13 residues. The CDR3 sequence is CAWSGDRSYEQYF. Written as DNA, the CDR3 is TGTGCCTGGAGTGGGGACAGATCCTACGAGCAGTACTTC.

The CDR3 bases are TGTGCCAGCAGCTTGGGTGGTCTAGCTTGGGAGACCCAGTACTTC. This codes for CASSLGGLAWETQYF. The rearrangement uses TRBV5-6 and TRBJ2-5, with D possibly TRBD2 on 5 matching bases. The V gene lost 0 bases and the J gene lost 5 bases, with 14 bases spanning the gap. This CDR3 spans 15 amino acids. Germline CDR1 and CDR2: SGHDT and YYEEEE.

The DNA of the CDR3 is TGTGCCAGCAGTCTAACCCCGGGCCTCAGGGATGGCTACACCTTC. It is translated as CASSLTPGLRDGYTF. V gene TRBV27 combines with J gene TRBJ1-2; a possible D gene is TRBD1 (5 bases). Germline assignment: CDR1 MNHEY and CDR2 SMNVEV (reference sequence). V shed 5 bases and J shed 6 bases, with 19 bases lying between them. The CDR3 is 15 residues long.

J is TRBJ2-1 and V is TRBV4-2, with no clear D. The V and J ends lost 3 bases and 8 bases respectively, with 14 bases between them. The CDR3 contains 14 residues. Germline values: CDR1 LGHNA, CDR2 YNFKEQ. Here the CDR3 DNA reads TGTGCCAGCAGCCAGCCCGCCCCCCAGGATGAGCAGTTCTTC. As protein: CASSQPAPQDEQFF.

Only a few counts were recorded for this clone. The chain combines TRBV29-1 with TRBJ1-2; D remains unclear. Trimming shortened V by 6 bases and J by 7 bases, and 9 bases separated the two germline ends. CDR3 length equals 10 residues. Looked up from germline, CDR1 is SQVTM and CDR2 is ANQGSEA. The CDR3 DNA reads TGCAGCGTCCACTCAGGTGGCTACACCTTC. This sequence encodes CSVHSGGYTF.

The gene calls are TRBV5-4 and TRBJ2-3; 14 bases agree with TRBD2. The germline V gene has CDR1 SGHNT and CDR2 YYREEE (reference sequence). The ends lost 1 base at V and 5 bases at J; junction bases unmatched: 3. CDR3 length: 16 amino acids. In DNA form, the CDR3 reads TGTGCCAGCAGCTTGTCCGGACTAGCGGGAGGAGATACGCAGTATTTT. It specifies CASSLSGLAGGDTQYF.

CDR3 nucleotide sequence: TGTGCCAGCAGCCAACCACTAGCGGAAAAGGACAATGAGCAGTTCTTC. Translating it yields CASSQPLAEKDNEQFF. The V and J genes are TRBV4-2 and TRBJ2-1; 8 bases are shared with TRBD2. The CDR3 runs to 16 residues. Trimming at V came to 2 bases and at J to 5 bases, leaving 8 bases not matched to a gene. Germline V gives CDR1 LGHNA, CDR2 YNFKEQ.

The CDR3 DNA reads TGTGCCAGTAGTATAAGGGGCTCGGGGGTCTACGAGCAGTACTTC. Translation: CASSIRGSGVYEQYF. This chain links TRBV19 with TRBJ2-7, with a weak D call TRBD2 (6 bases). From germline, CDR1 is LNHDA and CDR2 SQIVND (reference sequence). The CDR3 is 15 residues long. Trimming shortened V by 2 bases and J by 3 bases, and 14 bases separated the two germline ends.

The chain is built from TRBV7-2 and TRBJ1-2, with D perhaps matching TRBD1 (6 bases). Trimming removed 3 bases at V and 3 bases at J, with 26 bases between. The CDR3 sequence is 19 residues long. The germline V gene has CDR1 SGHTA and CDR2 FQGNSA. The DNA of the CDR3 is TGTGCCAGCAGCTTTCGGAGCGAGACAGGCGAACGGAGAGACTATGGCTACACCTTC. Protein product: CASSFRSETGERRDYGYTF.

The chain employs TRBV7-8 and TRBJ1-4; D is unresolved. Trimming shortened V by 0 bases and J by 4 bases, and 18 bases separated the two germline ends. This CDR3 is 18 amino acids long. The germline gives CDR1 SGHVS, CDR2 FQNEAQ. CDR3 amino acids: CASSLAIMRPALNEKLFF. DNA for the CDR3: TGTGCCAGCAGCTTAGCGATAATGAGGCCAGCTCTTAATGAAAAACTGTTTTTT.

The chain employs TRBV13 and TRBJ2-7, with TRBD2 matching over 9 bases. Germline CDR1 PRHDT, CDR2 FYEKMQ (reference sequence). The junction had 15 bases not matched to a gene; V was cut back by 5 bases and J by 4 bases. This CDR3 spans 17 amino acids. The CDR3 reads CASSPWGAGGPEYEQYF. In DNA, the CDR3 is TGTGCCAGCAGCCCCTGGGGGGCGGGAGGGCCCGAGTACGAGCAGTACTTC.